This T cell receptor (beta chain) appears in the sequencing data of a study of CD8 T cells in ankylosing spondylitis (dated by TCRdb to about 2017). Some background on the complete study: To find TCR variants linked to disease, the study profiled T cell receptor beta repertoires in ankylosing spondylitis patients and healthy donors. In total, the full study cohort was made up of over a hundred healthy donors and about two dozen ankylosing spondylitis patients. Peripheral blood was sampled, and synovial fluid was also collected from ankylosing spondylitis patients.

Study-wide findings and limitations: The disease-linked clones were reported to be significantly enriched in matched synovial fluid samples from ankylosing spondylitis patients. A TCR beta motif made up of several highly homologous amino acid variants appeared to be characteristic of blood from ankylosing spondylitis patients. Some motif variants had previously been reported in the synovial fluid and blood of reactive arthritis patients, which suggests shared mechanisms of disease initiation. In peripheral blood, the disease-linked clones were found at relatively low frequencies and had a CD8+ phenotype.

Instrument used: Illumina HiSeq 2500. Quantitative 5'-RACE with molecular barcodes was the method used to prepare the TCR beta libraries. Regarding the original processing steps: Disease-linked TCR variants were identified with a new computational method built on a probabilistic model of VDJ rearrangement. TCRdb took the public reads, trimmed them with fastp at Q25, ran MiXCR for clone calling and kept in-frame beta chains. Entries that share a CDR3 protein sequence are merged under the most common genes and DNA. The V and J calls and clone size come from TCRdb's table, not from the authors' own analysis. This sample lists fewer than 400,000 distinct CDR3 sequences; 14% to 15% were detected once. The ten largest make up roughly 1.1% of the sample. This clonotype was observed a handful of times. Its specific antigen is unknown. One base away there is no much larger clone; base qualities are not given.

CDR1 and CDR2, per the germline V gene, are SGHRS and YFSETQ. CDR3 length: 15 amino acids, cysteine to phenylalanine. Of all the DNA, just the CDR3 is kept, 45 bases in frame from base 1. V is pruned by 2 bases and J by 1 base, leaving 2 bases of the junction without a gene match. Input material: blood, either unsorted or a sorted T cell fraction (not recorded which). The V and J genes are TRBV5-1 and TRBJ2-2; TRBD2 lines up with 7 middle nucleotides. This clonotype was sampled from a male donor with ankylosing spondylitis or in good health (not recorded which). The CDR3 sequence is CASSFREVNTGELFF. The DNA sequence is TGCGCCAGCAGCTTCCGGGAGGTGAACACCGGGGAGCTGTTTTTT. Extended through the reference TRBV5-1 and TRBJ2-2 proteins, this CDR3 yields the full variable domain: KAGVTQTPRYLIKTRGQQVTLSCSPISGHRSVSWYQQTPGQGLQFLFEYFSETQRNKGNFPGRFSGRQFSNSRSEMNVSTLELGDSALYLCASSFREVNTGELFFGEGSRLTVL.